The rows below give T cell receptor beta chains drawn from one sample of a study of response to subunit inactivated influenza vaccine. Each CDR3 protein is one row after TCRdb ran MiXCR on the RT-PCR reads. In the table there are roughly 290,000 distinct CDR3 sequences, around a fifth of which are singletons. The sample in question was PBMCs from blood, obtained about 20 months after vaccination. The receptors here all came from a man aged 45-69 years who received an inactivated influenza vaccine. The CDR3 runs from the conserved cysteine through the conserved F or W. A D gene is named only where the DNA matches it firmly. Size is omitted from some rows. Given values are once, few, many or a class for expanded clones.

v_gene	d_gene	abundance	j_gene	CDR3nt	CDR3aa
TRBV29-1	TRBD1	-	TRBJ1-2	TGCAGCGGGGGACAGGGGGGTAACTATGGCTACACCTTC	CSGGQGGNYGYTF
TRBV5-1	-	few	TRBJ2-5	TGCGCCAGCAGCTTGACTAGCAGGAACCAAGAGACCCAGTACTTC	CASSLTSRNQETQYF
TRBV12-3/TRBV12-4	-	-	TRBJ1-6	TGTGCCAGCAGTTCCTGGCCAACGAACAGGGTCTATAATTCACCCCTCCACTTT	CASSSWPTNRVYNSPLHF
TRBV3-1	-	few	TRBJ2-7	TGTGCCAGCACCCAGGAACAGGGTTCCTACGAGCAGTACTTC	CASTQEQGSYEQYF
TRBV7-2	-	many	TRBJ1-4	TGTGCCAGCAGCTTATGGGGTAATGAAAAACTGTTTTTT	CASSLWGNEKLFF
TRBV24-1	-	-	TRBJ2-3	TGTGCCACCAGTGATTTGAAGGGTCCAGATACGCAGTATTTT	CATSDLKGPDTQYF
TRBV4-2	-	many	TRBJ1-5	TGTGCCAGCAGCCGATCCGTGAGGGGGGCCAATCAGCCCCAGCATTTT	CASSRSVRGANQPQHF
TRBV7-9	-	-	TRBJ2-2	TGTGCCAGCGGACCCGGGGTCGCGAACACCGGGGAGCTGTTTTTT	CASGPGVANTGELFF
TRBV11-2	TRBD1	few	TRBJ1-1	TGTGCCAGCAGCTTAGACCTGGGACAGCCGAACACTGAAGCTTTCTTT	CASSLDLGQPNTEAFF
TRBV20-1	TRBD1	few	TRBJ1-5	TGCAGTGCTAGAGCCGGGACAGGGTCTCATCAGCCCCAGCATTTT	CSARAGTGSHQPQHF
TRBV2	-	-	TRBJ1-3	TGTGCCAGCAACGCGGGATTGGTTTCTGGAAACACCATATATTTT	CASNAGLVSGNTIYF
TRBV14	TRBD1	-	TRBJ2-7	TGTGCCAGCAGCCAAACGAACAGGGGCGAGCAGTACTTC	CASSQTNRGEQYF
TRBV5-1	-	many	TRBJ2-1	TGCGCCAGCAGACTCAGTCTCGCCCCAGGGTCCACCTACAATGAGCAGTTCTTC	CASRLSLAPGSTYNEQFF
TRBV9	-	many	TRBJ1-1	TGTGCCAGCAGCGTAGTCCCCCGGACTGAAGCTTTCTTT	CASSVVPRTEAFF
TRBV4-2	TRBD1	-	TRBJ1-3	TGTGCCAGCAGCAAAGGGGGACAGGGAGCTGGAAACACCATATATTTT	CASSKGGQGAGNTIYF
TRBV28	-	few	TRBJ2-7	TGTGCCAGCAGTCTCGCCCTAGTGGGACCCTACGAGCAGTACTTC	CASSLALVGPYEQYF
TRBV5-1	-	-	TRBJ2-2	TGCGCCAGCAGCTTGGTAGGCGGCGCCGAGCTGTTTTTT	CASSLVGGAELFF
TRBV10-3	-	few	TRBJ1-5	TGTGCCATCAGTACGGAGGCGCCTCAGCCCCAGCATTTT	CAISTEAPQPQHF
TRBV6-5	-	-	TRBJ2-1	TGTGCCAGCAGTTACAGGAGAATACACAATGAGCAGTTCTTC	CASSYRRIHNEQFF
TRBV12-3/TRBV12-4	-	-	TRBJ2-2	TGTGCCAGCAGTTTAGGGGGGCAAGGGCCCGGGGAGCTGTTTTTT	CASSLGGQGPGELFF
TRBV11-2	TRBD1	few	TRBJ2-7	TGTGCCAGCAGCATGGGACAGGCGACGCCCTACGAGCAGTACTTC	CASSMGQATPYEQYF
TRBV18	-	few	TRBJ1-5	TGTGCCAGCTCACCAAATAGCCGCCTGAGCAATCAGCCCCAGCATTTT	CASSPNSRLSNQPQHF
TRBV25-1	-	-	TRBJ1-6	TGTGCCACCAAAGAATCCCTATCACCTTCTGGCAATTCACCCCTCCACTTT	CATKESLSPSGNSPLHF
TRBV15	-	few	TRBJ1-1	TGTGCCACCAGCACTGTGACAGGGAACACTGAAGCTTTCTTT	CATSTVTGNTEAFF
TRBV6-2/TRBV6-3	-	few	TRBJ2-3	TGTGCCAGCAGTTCATTTTTGGCGGGACGGTGGGCAGATACGCAGTATTTT	CASSSFLAGRWADTQYF
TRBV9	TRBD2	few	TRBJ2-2	TGTGCCAGCAGCGGGACTAGCGGGAGGGCCGGGGAGCTGTTTTTT	CASSGTSGRAGELFF
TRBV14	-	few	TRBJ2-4	TGTGCCAGCAGCCAAGAAGGGATCGCGGCCAAAAACATTCAGTACTTC	CASSQEGIAAKNIQYF
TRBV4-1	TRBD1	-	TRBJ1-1	TGCGCCAGCAGCCAGCCCTTCAGGGGGGAGAACACTGAAGCTTTCTTT	CASSQPFRGENTEAFF